Below are 23 T cell receptor beta chains sequenced from a single sample in a study of blood T cell repertoires in COVID-19. The data were produced by immunoSEQ multiplex PCR, yet TCRdb's version contains in-frame clones alone and is incomplete. Here the sample spans fewer than 650,000 clones, about 88% being singletons. The sequenced sample consisted of peripheral blood. These receptors all stem from a woman aged 45-59 years with COVID-19, enrolled during active disease.

The chain uses TRBV30 and TRBJ2-3; possibly TRBD2 for D (6 bases). Germline CDR1 GTSNPN, CDR2 SVGIG (reference sequence). The CDR3 contains 13 residues. The germline V and J ends were trimmed by 8 bases and 5 bases, with 17 bases remaining between them. CDR3 loop: CAGGARGGDTQYF. The DNA for the CDR3 is TGTGCCGGAGGGGCGAGGGGAGGAGATACGCAGTATTTT.

The chain combines TRBV30 with TRBJ1-6; a weak D match, TRBD1 (5 bases). Between the trimmed V and J ends, which lost 2 bases and 10 bases, there was a span of 12 bases. This CDR3 contains 13 residues. CDR1 and CDR2 (germline): GTSNPN, SVGIG (reference sequence). CDR3 amino acids: CAWSPGVGSPLHF. CDR3 in DNA: TGTGCCTGGAGTCCGGGGGTGGGGTCACCCCTCCACTTT.

The chain carries TRBV7-9 and TRBJ2-1; weak D call: TRBD1 (5 bases). The CDR3 consists of 14 residues. Germline CDR1 and CDR2: SEHNR and FQNEAQ (reference sequence). V shed 5 bases and J shed 4 bases, with 12 bases lying between them. CDR3 in amino acids: CASSPDSLYNEQFF. CDR3 nucleotide sequence: TGTGCCAGCAGCCCCGACAGTTTATACAATGAGCAGTTCTTC.

This chain links TRBV7-9 with TRBJ2-7; 8 nucleotides align to TRBD1. V trimming: 3 bases; J trimming: 3 bases; junction bases outside the gene matches: 1. The CDR3 consists of 13 residues. CDR1 and CDR2 from the germline V gene are SEHNR and FQNEAQ (reference sequence). The CDR3 coding sequence is TGTGCCAGCAGCTTGACAGGGGACTACGAGCAGTACTTC. This gives the protein CASSLTGDYEQYF. The full variable domain, in which reference TRBV7-9 and TRBJ2-7 provide the parts outside the CDR3, is DTGVSQNPRHKITKRGQNVTFRCDPISEHNRLYWYRQTLGQGPEFLTYFQNEAQLEKSRLLSDRFSAERPKGSFSTLEIQRTEQGDSAMYLCASSLTGDYEQYFGPGTRLTVT.

This clone was seen only once. This chain links TRBV6-6 with TRBJ2-7; perhaps TRBD1 as D (6 bases). This CDR3 has 12 residues. Looked up from germline, CDR1 is MNHNY and CDR2 is SVGAGI (reference sequence). Trimming shortened V by 6 bases and J by 4 bases, and 10 bases separated the two germline ends. CDR3 protein: CASRTGTYEQYF. CDR3 DNA sequence: TGTGCCAGCAGGACCGGGACATACGAGCAGTACTTC.

With regard to this clone: Other DNA sequences from this sample encode an identical CDR3 as well. The chain uses TRBV18 and TRBJ1-5, with TRBD1 identical over 9 bases. V lost 3 bases and J lost 4; bases outside the gene matches: 1. Germline loops: CDR1 KGHSH, CDR2 LQKENI. The CDR3 sequence is 14 residues long. This CDR3 reads CASSPTGGNQPQHF. CDR3 coding DNA: TGTGCCAGCTCACCGACAGGGGGTAATCAGCCCCAGCATTTT. Based on the CDR3 plus reference TRBV18 and TRBJ1-5, the full variable domain is NAGVMQNPRHLVRRRGQEARLRCSPMKGHSHVYWYRQLPEEGLKFMVYLQKENIIDESGMPKERFSAEFPKEGPSILRIQQVVRGDSAAYFCASSPTGGNQPQHFGDGTRLSIL.

V gene TRBV19 combines with J gene TRBJ1-5; weak D call: TRBD1 (5 bases). CDR3 size: 13 residues. CDR1 is LNHDA, CDR2 SQIVND, per germline (reference sequence). V was trimmed by 7 bases and J by 6 bases, leaving 13 bases between them. CDR3 region: CASNPGMGQPQHF. CDR3 DNA: TGTGCCAGTAACCCAGGGATGGGTCAGCCCCAGCATTTT.

The rearrangement links TRBV5-6 to TRBJ2-3, with 10 bases that match TRBD1. This CDR3 spans 14 amino acids. Germline V gene data show CDR1 as SGHDT and CDR2 as YYEEEE. The V segment lost 4 bases and the J segment 7 bases; nucleotides outside the gene matches: 6. The CDR3 loop is CASSGTGERNTQYF. The CDR3 DNA sequence: TGTGCCAGCAGCGGGACAGGGGAGAGAAATACGCAGTATTTT.

The chain has TRBV5-4 and TRBJ1-2; 8 positions agree with TRBD1. Germline V gene lookup returns CDR1 SGHNT and CDR2 YYREEE (reference sequence). The CDR3 totals 16 residues. V was pared by 1 base and J by 0 bases, with 5 bases of the junction left unmatched. CDR3 region: CASSLTGGAPNYGYTF. For the CDR3, the DNA is TGTGCCAGCAGCTTGACAGGGGGTGCGCCTAACTATGGCTACACCTTC.

The gene calls are TRBV19 and TRBJ2-3; 7 nucleotides agree with TRBD2. The V and J ends lost 3 bases and 8 bases, in that order; junction bases with no gene match: 11. The CDR3 has 15 residues. Germline lookup yields CDR1 LNHDA and CDR2 SQIVND (reference sequence). Here the CDR3 reads CASSIVQRAGSTQYF. The DNA for the CDR3 is TGTGCCAGTAGTATTGTACAGCGAGCGGGATCTACGCAGTATTTT.

The sample holds a few counts of this clone. V is TRBV19 and J is TRBJ1-1, with a tentative D call TRBD1 (5 bases). CDR3 length: 14 amino acids. V lost 5 bases, J lost 0 bases, and 10 bases lay in between. Per germline, CDR1 LNHDA and CDR2 SQIVND (reference sequence). CDR3 coding DNA: TGTGCCAGTAGTTCGGGACTAATGAACACTGAAGCTTTCTTT. This codes for CASSSGLMNTEAFF.

The gene calls are TRBV5-1 and TRBJ2-2, with 9 nucleotides matching TRBD1. With V trimmed by 2 bases and J by 6 bases, 8 bases remained unmatched. From germline, CDR1 is SGHRS and CDR2 YFSETQ. This CDR3 region has 16 residues. The CDR3 DNA follows: TGCGCCAGCAGCTTTAGACCGGGACAGGGATCCGGGGAGCTGTTTTTT. It codes for CASSFRPGQGSGELFF.

The V and J genes are TRBV7-4 and TRBJ2-7; 9 nucleotides match TRBD2. Germline V gene data show CDR1 as SGHVT and CDR2 as SQSDAQ. There are 16 residues in the CDR3. Trimming took 6 bases from V and 9 from J; bases not matched to a gene: 18. The CDR3 spells CASRPKFGTSYFGQYF. The CDR3 DNA reads as TGTGCCAGCAGGCCTAAGTTTGGGACTAGCTACTTCGGGCAGTACTTC. Full variable domain (outside the CDR3, taken from reference TRBV7-4 and TRBJ2-7): GAGVSQSPRYKVAKRGRDVALRCDSISGHVTLYWYRQTLGQGSEVLTYSQSDAQRDKSGRPSGRFSAERPERSVSTLKIQRTEQGDSAVYLCASRPKFGTSYFGQYFGPGTRLTVT.

This clone occurred a few times. This chain joins TRBV5-4 and TRBJ2-7; D possibly corresponds to TRBD1 (6 bases). Germline values: CDR1 SGHNT, CDR2 YYREEE (reference sequence). Trimming removed 4 bases at V and 5 bases at J, with 13 bases between. The CDR3 sequence is 13 residues long. The CDR3: CASSQGQGHEQYF. In DNA form, the CDR3 reads TGTGCCAGCAGCCAGGGACAAGGCCACGAGCAGTACTTC.

The chain couples TRBV2 to TRBJ1-5; D is uncertain. Germline CDR1 is SNHLY and CDR2 is FYNNEI. The germline V and J ends were trimmed by 4 bases and 5 bases, with 15 bases remaining between them. The CDR3 totals 15 residues. CDR3 region: CASSGAQNSYQPQHF. In DNA form, the CDR3 reads TGTGCCAGCAGTGGAGCACAGAACTCTTATCAGCCCCAGCATTTT.

J is TRBJ2-5 and V is TRBV19; 10 positions agree with TRBD1. CDR1 and CDR2 (germline): LNHDA, SQIVND (reference sequence). The CDR3 is 16 amino acids. After removal of 8 bases from V and 5 bases from J, the junction contained 14 bases not matched to a gene. In DNA, the CDR3 is TGTGCCAGTCGACAGGGGGCGAAGGTCGGGCGGGAGACCCAGTACTTC. Encoded protein: CASRQGAKVGRETQYF. Together with reference TRBV19 and TRBJ2-5, the CDR3 gives the full variable domain: DGGITQSPKYLFRKEGQNVTLSCEQNLNHDAMYWYRQDPGQGLRLIYYSQIVNDFQKGDIAEGYSVSREKKESFPLTVTSAQKNPTAFYLCASRQGAKVGRETQYFGPGTRLLVL.

The chain joins TRBV27 to TRBJ1-5; maybe TRBD1 (6 bases). This CDR3 has 14 amino acids. Per the germline V gene, CDR1 is MNHEY and CDR2 is SMNVEV (reference sequence). The V and J ends lost 3 bases and 5 bases respectively, with 11 bases between them. In DNA form, the CDR3 reads TGTGCCAGCAGTTTCAGGGGAGTCGATCAGCCCCAGCATTTT. Amino acids: CASSFRGVDQPQHF.

The chain employs TRBV10-3 and TRBJ1-5, with TRBD1 as a possible D gene (6 bases). CDR1 is ENHRY and CDR2 is SYGVKD in the germline V gene. V lost 0 bases and J 2 bases, leaving 11 bases between the germline ends. The CDR3 extends over 16 amino acids. The CDR3 DNA sequence: TGTGCCATCAGTGAGTCGAGGGCAGGGGGCAATCAGCCCCAGCATTTT. Amino acids: CAISESRAGGNQPQHF.

As regards this clone: The sample contains more than one DNA sequence encoding this CDR3. The chain recombines TRBV6-5 with TRBJ1-5, with 8 bases that match TRBD1. The trim removed 6 bases at V and 4 bases at J, leaving 5 bases unmatched. This CDR3 region has 14 residues. The germline V gene encodes CDR1 MNHEY and CDR2 SVGAGI. DNA for the CDR3: TGTGCCAGCAGAGCCACAGGGGGAAATCAGCCCCAGCATTTT. Its protein product is CASRATGGNQPQHF.

The chain uses TRBV30 and TRBJ1-4, with 8 bases identical to TRBD1. This CDR3 has 13 residues. Germline loops: CDR1 GTSNPN, CDR2 SVGIG (reference sequence). J lost 6 bases, V lost 7 bases, and 7 bases had no gene match. CDR3 residues: CAFGTGLYEKLFF. CDR3 DNA: TGTGCCTTTGGGACAGGCCTATATGAAAAACTGTTTTTT.

The chain is built from TRBV6-1 and TRBJ1-1; 12 nucleotides match TRBD1. The CDR3 totals 18 residues. Germline CDR1 is MNHNS and CDR2 is SASEGT. Trimming removed 4 bases from V and 2 bases from J; junction bases left unmatched: 11. CDR3 sequence (DNA): TGTGCCAGCAGTGCTTACTTCACCGGGACAGGGGGCAACACTGAAGCTTTCTTT. Translating it yields CASSAYFTGTGGNTEAFF.

V and J are TRBV6-6 and TRBJ2-3; 11 bases match TRBD2. V lost 5 bases and J lost 3; bases outside the gene matches: 4. Germline assignment: CDR1 MNHNY and CDR2 SVGAGI (reference sequence). This CDR3 contains 15 residues. CDR3 coding DNA: TGTGCCAGCAGTGTTAGCGGGGGGGCGACAGATACGCAGTATTTT. Residues: CASSVSGGATDTQYF.

This clone was detected a few times. The V and J genes are TRBV19 and TRBJ1-1; D unclear. The ends were cut back, 7 bases at V and 0 bases at J, with 9 bases in the middle. This CDR3 is 13 amino acids long. Germline V gene sequence: CDR1 LNHDA, CDR2 SQIVND (reference sequence). CDR3 in DNA: TGTGCCAGTACCAAACAAGTGAACACTGAAGCTTTCTTT. This translates into CASTKQVNTEAFF.